This T cell receptor (beta chain) was profiled in a study of T-cell reconstitution after alpha-beta-depleted transplantation in children. This clonotype was seen only a few times. The antigen is undetermined. The TCRbeta library was prepared with unique molecular identifiers. MiXCR was run by TCRdb on the PCR reads, yielding one entry per CDR3 protein. The data show 900,000 or so distinct CDR3 sequences, around 17% seen once. CDR1 WNHNN and CDR2 SYGVQD come from the germline V gene (reference sequence). The CDR3 runs to 17 residues. With V trimmed by 5 bases and J by 3 bases, 13 bases remained unmatched. Points from the study as a whole: Expanded graft clones, several hundred of them, were reportedly the source of alpha-beta T cells about two months after transplant.

Sequenced here: PBMCs, mostly from graft donor cells, sampled 360 days after TCRalphabeta/CD19-depleted stem cell transplant. This receptor was obtained from a male patient under 18 who had a stem cell transplant for acute lymphoblastic leukemia, so the T cells may come from the graft donor. The chain carries TRBV10-1 and TRBJ2-3; 8 bases line up with TRBD1. The CDR3 DNA is TGCGCCAGCAGTTCTACTGACAGGGGCCGTTCAACAGATACGCAGTATTTT. It is translated as CASSSTDRGRSTDTQYF.